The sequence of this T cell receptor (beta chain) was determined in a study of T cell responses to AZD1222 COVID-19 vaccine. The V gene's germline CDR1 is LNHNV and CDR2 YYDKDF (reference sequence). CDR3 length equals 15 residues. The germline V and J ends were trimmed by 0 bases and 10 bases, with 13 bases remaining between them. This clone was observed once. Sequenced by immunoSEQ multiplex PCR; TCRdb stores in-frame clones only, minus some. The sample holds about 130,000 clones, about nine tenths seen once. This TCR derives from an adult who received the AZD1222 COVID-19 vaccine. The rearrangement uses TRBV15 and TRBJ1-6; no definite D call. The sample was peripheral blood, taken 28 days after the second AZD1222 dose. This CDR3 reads CATSRERTESSPLHF. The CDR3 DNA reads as TGTGCCACCAGCAGAGAACGAACAGAATCCTCACCCCTCCACTTT.